These T cell receptor beta chains were read from a single sample in a study of early T cells in non-severe SARS-CoV-2 infection. TCRdb fed the 5' RACE reads into MiXCR, producing one record per CDR3 protein. The sample has over 50,000 distinct CDR3 sequences; about 10% are singletons. Specimen: whole blood. The receptors derive from an adult who was a healthcare worker with PCR-confirmed SARS-CoV-2 infection or an uninfected control (not recorded which). CDR3s include the opening cysteine and the closing phenylalanine or tryptophan. D genes are given only for firm matches. Clone size, where shown, is once, few, many, or a class for clones that have expanded.

>.|13|.|TRBV7-9|TRBJ1-2
TGTGCCAGCAGCTTAGGTACAGCTTATGGCTACACCTTC
CASSLGTAYGYTF
>.|13|.|TRBV19|TRBJ1-2
TGTGCCAGTAGTATTCCAGGGGCGCGTGGCTACACCTTC
CASSIPGARGYTF
>few|15|.|TRBV24-1|TRBJ1-5
TGTGCCACCAGTTCGGCACCCAAGGGCAATCAGCCCCAGCATTTT
CATSSAPKGNQPQHF
>many|19|.|TRBV21-1|TRBJ1-1
TGTGCCAGCAGCAAAAGATACCCCCCCCGGGACAGGGGGGTTACTGAAGCCTTCTTT
CASSKRYPPRDRGVTEAFF
>.|13|.|TRBV7-8|TRBJ1-1
TGTGCCAGCAGCGTTGACCGGTTCACTGAAGCTTTCTTT
CASSVDRFTEAFF
>few|13|.|TRBV20-1|TRBJ2-2
TGCAGTGCTATGCAGGCGAACACCGGGGAGCTGTTTTTT
CSAMQANTGELFF
>many|13|.|TRBV11-3|TRBJ2-1
TGTGCCAGCAGCGCCAGGGGAGGCGATGAGCAGTTCTTC
CASSARGGDEQFF
>few|16|.|TRBV13|TRBJ1-3
TGTGCCAGCAGCTTACAGCCGGGAGGGTCTGGAAACACCATATATTTT
CASSLQPGGSGNTIYF
>.|13|.|TRBV20-1|TRBJ1-5
TGCAGTGCTAGAGTCCAAAATGATCAGCCCCAGCATTTT
CSARVQNDQPQHF
>few|14|.|TRBV12-3/TRBV12-4|TRBJ1-3
TGTGCCAGCAGTATGACAGAAGCTGGAAACACCATATATTTT
CASSMTEAGNTIYF
>few|11|.|TRBV7-9|TRBJ2-7
TGTGCCAGCAGCTTAAATTACGAGCAGTACTTC
CASSLNYEQYF
>many|14|.|TRBV3-1|TRBJ2-5
TGTGCCAGCACGGACGGTGGGGGCCAAGAGACCCAGTACTTC
CASTDGGGQETQYF
>many|15|TRBD1|TRBV20-1|TRBJ1-5
TGCAGTGCATCCGGGACAGGCCATAGCAATCAGCCCCAGCATTTT
CSASGTGHSNQPQHF
>.|15|.|TRBV11-2|TRBJ2-3
TGTGCCAGCAGCTTATTCCCCGGGGGCACAGATACGCAGTATTTT
CASSLFPGGTDTQYF
>.|12|.|TRBV20-1|TRBJ2-1
TGCAGTGCTAGGATCGGGGGAAATGAGCAGTTCTTC
CSARIGGNEQFF
>few|13|TRBD1|TRBV27|TRBJ1-5
TGTGCCAGCAGTTTACAGGGGGATCAGCCCCAGCATTTT
CASSLQGDQPQHF
>many|19|TRBD1|TRBV7-9|TRBJ2-3
TGTGCCAGCGCTTGGACAGGGGCCCGCCCGGGGGCGGCCACAGATACGCAGTATTTT
CASAWTGARPGAATDTQYF
>many|17|.|TRBV7-2|TRBJ2-1
TGTGCCAGCAGTCACCCAGGCGACCGAAGCTCCTACAATGAGCAGTTCTTC
CASSHPGDRSSYNEQFF
>few|18|.|TRBV6-1|TRBJ1-6
TGTGCCAGCAGTGAATCTCGGCGGACTAGCTCCTATAATTCACCCCTCCACTTT
CASSESRRTSSYNSPLHF
>few|17|TRBD2|TRBV9|TRBJ2-2
TGTGCCAGCTCCGACCCGACGGGGGGTCTTAACACCGGGGAGCTGTTTTTT
CASSDPTGGLNTGELFF
>many|17|.|TRBV4-3|TRBJ2-3
TGCGCCAGCAGCCAAGATCGGCCGGGGGCGAGCACAGATACGCAGTATTTT
CASSQDRPGASTDTQYF
>many|18|.|TRBV7-7|TRBJ1-4
TGTGCTAGCAGCCACCCGGGACGCAAAGGGAGAGCTAATGAAAAACTGTTTTTT
CASSHPGRKGRANEKLFF
>many|14|TRBD2|TRBV6-1|TRBJ2-7
TGTGCCAGCATTCCGGGACTAGTATATGGCGAGCAGTACTTC
CASIPGLVYGEQYF
>many|18|TRBD2|TRBV18|TRBJ2-1
TGTGCCAGCTCACCCTCCCCTGGGATTAGCGGGGGATTGAATGAGCAGTTCTTC
CASSPSPGISGGLNEQFF
>.|16|.|TRBV11-2|TRBJ1-2
TGTGCCAGCAGCTTAAGAGGCGGCGCCACAAACTATGGCTACACCTTC
CASSLRGGATNYGYTF
>many|14|.|TRBV6-5|TRBJ1-6
TGTGCCAGCAGTTACAGGGGGACTAATTCACCCCTCCACTTT
CASSYRGTNSPLHF
>many|13|.|TRBV29-1|TRBJ2-5
TGCAGCGCCCGGGACACGCCTCAAGAGACCCAGTACTTC
CSARDTPQETQYF
>many|15|TRBD1|TRBV7-9|TRBJ2-1
TGTGCCAGCAGCTTAGCGGGACAGGGGGCCAATGAGCAGTTCTTC
CASSLAGQGANEQFF
>many|15|.|TRBV14|TRBJ1-6
TGTGCCAGCAGCCAAGATTGGGGCAGCAATTCACCCCTCCACTTT
CASSQDWGSNSPLHF